The rows below give T cell receptor beta chains drawn from one sample of a study of cytomegalovirus exposure and HLA in healthy donors. The protocol was immunoSEQ multiplex PCR, while the TCRdb copy is restricted to in-frame clones and leaves out a portion. The sample contains 110,000 to 150,000 clones, roughly four fifths of which appear only once. The source material was PBMCs. Source of these receptors: a man aged 25-45 years in good health and CMV-seronegative. The CDR3 runs from the conserved cysteine through the conserved F or W. Each record gives: V gene, D gene, J gene, clone size, CDR3 DNA, CDR3 protein. A D gene is named only where the DNA matches it firmly. Clone sizes are given selectively: once, few, many, or a class where the clone is expanded.

V: TRBV7-9; D: .; J: TRBJ2-3; size: .; DNA: TGTGCCAGCAGCTTAATACGACTGGCGGATACGCAGTATTTT; CDR3: CASSLIRLADTQYF
V: TRBV19; D: TRBD2; J: TRBJ2-1; size: .; DNA: TGTGCCAGTAGTACCGTCGCGGGGGGGAGGTACAATGAGCAGTTCTTC; CDR3: CASSTVAGGRYNEQFF
V: TRBV25-1; D: .; J: TRBJ2-7; size: .; DNA: TGTGCCAGCAGTGAATCTCTCGCGTCCTACCAGCAGTACTTC; CDR3: CASSESLASYQQYF
V: TRBV18; D: .; J: TRBJ2-3; size: .; DNA: TGTGCCAGCTCACTGACTGGCGGGTCAGGAGATACGCAGTATTTT; CDR3: CASSLTGGSGDTQYF
V: TRBV9; D: TRBD1; J: TRBJ2-3; size: few; DNA: TGTGCCAGCAGCGTCGAACAGGGGGCCGCAGATACGCAGTATTTT; CDR3: CASSVEQGAADTQYF
V: TRBV14; D: TRBD2; J: TRBJ2-7; size: .; DNA: TGTGCCAGCGGCATTCTAGCGGGGTACGAGCAGTACTTC; CDR3: CASGILAGYEQYF
V: TRBV30; D: .; J: TRBJ1-4; size: once; DNA: TGTGCCTGCTACAGTCAGGGCCTCTCATCTAATGAAAAACTGTTTTTT; CDR3: CACYSQGLSSNEKLFF
V: TRBV7-9; D: TRBD1; J: TRBJ1-3; size: few; DNA: TGTGCCAGCAGCACGGACAGGCGTGCTGGAAACACCATATATTTT; CDR3: CASSTDRRAGNTIYF
V: TRBV9; D: .; J: TRBJ2-2; size: .; DNA: TGTGCCAGCAGCGTAGATGCGACCGGGGAGCTGTTTTTT; CDR3: CASSVDATGELFF
V: TRBV6-5; D: TRBD1; J: TRBJ2-7; size: few; DNA: TGTGCCAGCAGTCTGGGCAGGGGGTTCTACGAGCAGTACTTC; CDR3: CASSLGRGFYEQYF
V: TRBV2; D: TRBD2; J: TRBJ2-3; size: .; DNA: TGTGCCAGCAGTGTACTAGCGGGGGTTCCAGCAGATACGCAGTATTTT; CDR3: CASSVLAGVPADTQYF
V: TRBV5-8; D: TRBD1; J: TRBJ2-7; size: few; DNA: TGTGCCAGCAGCTCACCCTGGACAGGGAACGAGCAGTACTTC; CDR3: CASSSPWTGNEQYF
V: TRBV5-1; D: .; J: TRBJ2-2; size: .; DNA: TGCGCCAGCAGCCCCTCACCACAGGGAGCGAACACCGGGGAGCTGTTTTTT; CDR3: CASSPSPQGANTGELFF
V: TRBV5-4; D: TRBD1; J: TRBJ1-4; size: once; DNA: TGTGCCAGCAGCTTGGCGGGACAGGGGAATAATGAAAAACTGTTTTTT; CDR3: CASSLAGQGNNEKLFF
V: TRBV27; D: TRBD1; J: TRBJ2-2; size: .; DNA: TGTGCCAGCAGTCCGCGGGACAGGGACACCGGGGAGCTGTTTTTT; CDR3: CASSPRDRDTGELFF
V: TRBV2; D: TRBD1; J: TRBJ1-2; size: .; DNA: TGTGCCAGCAGTGTGGGGACAGGTGGATATGGCTACACCTTC; CDR3: CASSVGTGGYGYTF
V: TRBV28; D: .; J: TRBJ1-2; size: .; DNA: TGTGCCAGCAGTTTACGGACAGTTACTAACTATGGCTACACCTTC; CDR3: CASSLRTVTNYGYTF
V: TRBV7-9; D: .; J: TRBJ1-4; size: .; DNA: TGTTCCAGCAGCTTAGGATTTGCGGGGGCAACTAATGAAAAACTGTTTTTT; CDR3: CSSSLGFAGATNEKLFF
V: TRBV11-1; D: TRBD2; J: TRBJ2-1; size: few; DNA: TGTGCCAGCAGCTTAGATCTAGCGGGGGTTGAGCAGTTCTTC; CDR3: CASSLDLAGVEQFF
V: TRBV11-2; D: .; J: TRBJ2-2; size: .; DNA: TGTGCCAGCACCCCATCCCCCAGGCTCGGGGAGCTGTTTTTT; CDR3: CASTPSPRLGELFF
V: TRBV10-3; D: TRBD1; J: TRBJ1-5; size: .; DNA: TGTGCCATCAGTGAAGGGACAGCGAGCAATCAGCCCCAGCATTTT; CDR3: CAISEGTASNQPQHF
V: TRBV25-1; D: TRBD2; J: TRBJ2-1; size: .; DNA: TGTGCCAGCAGTGAAAATAGCGGGGGGTTCTACAATGAGCAGTTCTTC; CDR3: CASSENSGGFYNEQFF
V: TRBV6-6; D: .; J: TRBJ1-5; size: .; DNA: TGTGCCAGCAGTTCTCGGGAAGGCCAGCCCCAGCATTTT; CDR3: CASSSREGQPQHF
V: TRBV2; D: TRBD2; J: TRBJ2-3; size: once; DNA: TGTGCCACCGCGGGACTAGCGGGAACCGCAGATACGCAGTATTTT; CDR3: CATAGLAGTADTQYF
V: TRBV7-9; D: .; J: TRBJ1-2; size: .; DNA: TGTGCCAGCAGCTTAGAAAAAGGGGATGGCTACACCTTC; CDR3: CASSLEKGDGYTF
V: TRBV2; D: .; J: TRBJ1-5; size: .; DNA: TGTGCCAGCAGTCGGAGTTACAATCAGCCCCAGCATTTT; CDR3: CASSRSYNQPQHF
V: TRBV7-9; D: TRBD1; J: TRBJ2-5; size: .; DNA: TGTGCCAGCAGCCCGGGACAGGGAAGGGAGACCCAGTACTTC; CDR3: CASSPGQGRETQYF
V: TRBV29-1; D: TRBD1; J: TRBJ2-1; size: .; DNA: TGCAGCGTTGAAGTCCCGGGACAGGGGACCGATGAGCAGTTCTTC; CDR3: CSVEVPGQGTDEQFF
V: TRBV19; D: TRBD1; J: TRBJ1-2; size: few; DNA: TGTGCCAGTATCCAACAGGGACAGGGTAACTATGGCTACACCTTC; CDR3: CASIQQGQGNYGYTF
V: TRBV5-4; D: TRBD1; J: TRBJ1-4; size: .; DNA: TGTGCCAGCAGTCCCGGGACAGATAATGAAAAACTGTTTTTT; CDR3: CASSPGTDNEKLFF
V: TRBV28; D: .; J: TRBJ1-4; size: .; DNA: TGTGCCAGCAGTTTCCCGTACAGCCTCACAGAAAAACTGTTTTTT; CDR3: CASSFPYSLTEKLFF
V: TRBV28; D: .; J: TRBJ2-1; size: .; DNA: TGTGCCAGCATGGTAGGAGGGAAGGGCTCCTACAATGAGCAGTTCTTC; CDR3: CASMVGGKGSYNEQFF
V: TRBV9; D: TRBD2; J: TRBJ2-1; size: .; DNA: TGTGCCAGCAGCGATAGCGGGAGAAGTGGTGAGCAGTTCTTC; CDR3: CASSDSGRSGEQFF
V: TRBV5-1; D: .; J: TRBJ2-2; size: .; DNA: TGCGCCAGCAGCTTGTTGTCTCAGGAGAACACCGGGGAGCTGTTTTTT; CDR3: CASSLLSQENTGELFF
V: TRBV6-1; D: .; J: TRBJ1-2; size: few; DNA: TGTGCCACCAACCCCCGGGGGGGAGACTATGGCTACACCTTC; CDR3: CATNPRGGDYGYTF
V: TRBV6-4; D: .; J: TRBJ2-6; size: .; DNA: TGTGCCAGCAGCAGGGATATGGCTGGGGCCAACGTCCTGACTTTC; CDR3: CASSRDMAGANVLTF
V: TRBV28; D: .; J: TRBJ2-7; size: once; DNA: TGTGCCAGCAGCACCGACCTTGCAGGGTCTAAGTACTTC; CDR3: CASSTDLAGSKYF
V: TRBV7-3; D: TRBD1; J: TRBJ1-1; size: .; DNA: TGTGCCAGCAGCTTAAGCCCCGCAGGGGGCGTGAACACTGAAGCTTTCTTT; CDR3: CASSLSPAGGVNTEAFF
V: TRBV5-1; D: TRBD1; J: TRBJ1-1; size: .; DNA: TGCGCCAGCAGCACCGGGACAGCGGAGAGGACTTTCTTT; CDR3: CASSTGTAERTFF
V: TRBV6-5; D: TRBD1; J: TRBJ1-1; size: .; DNA: TGTGCCAGCAGTTACGAGACAGGGTCTGAAGCTTTCTTT; CDR3: CASSYETGSEAFF
V: TRBV11-3; D: .; J: TRBJ1-1; size: .; DNA: TGTGCCAGCAGCTTAGGTCGGGGCACTGAAGCTTTCTTT; CDR3: CASSLGRGTEAFF
V: TRBV6-1; D: .; J: TRBJ1-5; size: .; DNA: TGTGCCAGCAGTGAAGTAGGTACCCGGGGGGAACAGCCCCAGCATTTT; CDR3: CASSEVGTRGEQPQHF
V: TRBV7-2; D: .; J: TRBJ1-1; size: .; DNA: TGTGCCAGCAGCTTAATGGGAGACACTGAAGCTTTCTTT; CDR3: CASSLMGDTEAFF
V: TRBV5-4; D: .; J: TRBJ2-6; size: .; DNA: TGTGCCAGCAGCTTCCCCCGAACTTCTGGGGCCAACGTCCTGACTTTC; CDR3: CASSFPRTSGANVLTF
V: TRBV4-1; D: .; J: TRBJ1-1; size: .; DNA: TGCGCCAGCAGCCAACCCCTCGGGACAAACACTGAAGCTTTCTTT; CDR3: CASSQPLGTNTEAFF
V: TRBV28; D: TRBD1; J: TRBJ1-2; size: once; DNA: TGTGCCAGCAGTTTAGATGACAGGGGGCTGTACTATGGCTACACCTTC; CDR3: CASSLDDRGLYYGYTF
V: TRBV2; D: .; J: TRBJ1-5; size: .; DNA: TGTGCCAGCAGTAGGGGGTTTCCGAATAGCAATCAGCCCCAGCATTTT; CDR3: CASSRGFPNSNQPQHF
V: TRBV2; D: .; J: TRBJ2-2; size: .; DNA: TGTGCCAGCAGGGAGGACTTCTCCGGGGAGCTGTTTTTT; CDR3: CASREDFSGELFF
V: TRBV7-3; D: .; J: TRBJ2-6; size: .; DNA: TGTGCCAGCAGCTTAATGCCTCACTGGGGGGCCAACGTCCTGACTTTC; CDR3: CASSLMPHWGANVLTF
V: TRBV5-1; D: .; J: TRBJ1-1; size: .; DNA: TGCGCCAGCAGCTTGGCCCCCCACAGGAACACTGAAGCTTTCTTT; CDR3: CASSLAPHRNTEAFF
V: TRBV27; D: .; J: TRBJ2-2; size: .; DNA: TGTGCCAGCAGTGTCCGGTCTGGAAACACCGGGGAGCTGTTTTTT; CDR3: CASSVRSGNTGELFF
V: TRBV5-4; D: TRBD1; J: TRBJ1-4; size: .; DNA: TGTGCCAGCAGCCATCGACAGGGGGGAAGTGAAAAACTGTTTTTT; CDR3: CASSHRQGGSEKLFF